This TCR beta chain stems from a study of blood T cell repertoires in COVID-19. Looked up from germline, CDR1 is LGHNA and CDR2 is YNFKEQ. Trimming cost V 1 base and J 5 bases, with 17 bases left between them. This CDR3 spans 16 amino acids. Sequencing used immunoSEQ multiplex PCR; TCRdb keeps in-frame clones, though not all of them. The data contain hundreds of thousands of clones, under 90% of them singletons. J is TRBJ1-1 and V is TRBV4-2, with D possibly being TRBD1 (6 bases). The source of this sequence is a man aged 18 to 35 who had recovered from COVID-19. The sequenced sample consisted of PBMCs or T cells enriched from blood (not recorded which). The CDR3 sequence is CASSQGKTGTRTEAFF. The CDR3 coding sequence is TGTGCCAGCAGCCAAGGGAAGACAGGAACAAGGACTGAAGCTTTCTTT.